A selection of T cell receptor beta chains follows, all from one sample in a study of response to subunit inactivated influenza vaccine. TCRdb processed the RT-PCR reads anew with MiXCR; each CDR3 protein has one entry. Among hundreds of thousands of distinct CDR3 sequences listed, 11% were seen once. These data also featured in a second study, about T cells expressing NK-cell markers.

Material: PBMCs from blood, obtained on the day of vaccination. These receptors originate from a man aged 45 to 65 who received an inactivated influenza vaccine. The CDR3 runs from the conserved cysteine through the conserved F or W. Each record gives: clone size, D gene, J gene, V gene, CDR3 protein, CDR3 DNA. A D gene is named only where the DNA matches it firmly. Rows give clone size only sometimes, using once, few, many, or a class for an expanded clone.

few . TRBJ1-2 TRBV6-6 CASSGRDKYGYTF TGTGCCAGCAGTGGGCGGGACAAGTATGGCTACACCTTC
. . TRBJ1-5 TRBV18 CASSPIGTDNQPQHF TGTGCCAGCTCACCTATAGGGACGGACAATCAGCCCCAGCATTTT
many . TRBJ2-1 TRBV12-3/TRBV12-4 CASSLGVSYNEQFF TGTGCCAGCAGTTTAGGGGTGTCCTACAATGAGCAGTTCTTC
. . TRBJ2-7 TRBV12-3/TRBV12-4 CASSSSVSRYEQYF TGTGCCAGCAGTTCCTCCGTATCCCGTTACGAGCAGTACTTC
few TRBD2 TRBJ2-6 TRBV4-2 CASSPERSSGRLGANVLTF TGTGCCAGCAGCCCGGAGAGATCTAGCGGACGACTTGGGGCCAACGTCCTGACTTTC
few . TRBJ1-2 TRBV5-1 CASSLGGRLGYTF TGCGCCAGCAGCTTGGGAGGGCGTCTTGGCTACACCTTC
. TRBD1 TRBJ1-2 TRBV5-6 CASSRTLWTGSGGYTF TGTGCCAGCAGCCGGACGCTGTGGACAGGGAGTGGTGGCTACACCTTC
. TRBD2 TRBJ2-7 TRBV7-2 CASSSLGGIYAGLEQYF TGTGCCAGCAGCTCCTTGGGGGGGATATACGCCGGTTTGGAGCAGTACTTC
few . TRBJ1-6 TRBV28 CASSFFGGRKRTPLHF TGTGCCAGCAGTTTCTTCGGCGGCAGGAAGAGGACACCCCTCCACTTT
few . TRBJ2-3 TRBV9 CASSVATGPSSRTDTQYF TGTGCCAGCAGCGTAGCTACGGGACCCAGCAGCCGCACAGATACGCAGTATTTT